This T cell receptor beta chain was captured in a study of T cells in Graves' hyperthyroidism and ophthalmopathy. The source material, RNA transcripts, was used to amplify TCR beta CDR3 regions. The study used the HTBI primer set for a first-round RT-PCR of the TCR CDR3. TCRdb analysed the multiplex PCR reads with MiXCR anew, one entry per CDR3 protein. Seen here are over 250,000 distinct CDR3 sequences, roughly an eighth observed once, and the top ten hold approximately 35%. Clinical symptoms, serum thyroxine, TRAb, thyroid ultrasound and orbital computed tomography informed diagnoses. The V gene lost 7 bases and the J gene lost 0 bases, with 22 bases spanning the gap. This CDR3 contains 19 residues. Germline V gives CDR1 ENHRY, CDR2 SYGVKD.

The V and J genes are TRBV10-3 and TRBJ2-6; possible D gene TRBD2, 8 bases. The sample was blood. The source is a woman aged 35 to 49 with Graves' ophthalmopathy. CDR3 bases: TGTGCCATCACCTCGGGAGGGGGACAGACTTACTCTGGGGCCAACGTCCTGACTTTC. Translated: CAITSGGGQTYSGANVLTF.